This T cell receptor (beta chain) originates from a study of CD8+ T cells in alopecia areata. As for the study in general: Patients in the treated group were given tofacitinib by mouth, 5 to 10 mg twice a day.

Study outcomes and limitations: Among the cells sequenced in scalp samples are also the resident alphabeta T cells of normal skin. Mice gave a clearer picture of TCR sharing than patients did, possibly for HLA-related reasons.

Per germline, CDR1 SQVTM and CDR2 ANQGSEA. CDR3 length equals 12 residues. With 3 bases removed from V and 3 bases from J, the gap between germline ends came to 8 bases. Investigators isolated RNA and reverse transcribed it into cDNA to act as the sequencing template. The data were produced by immunoSEQ multiplex PCR, yet TCRdb's version contains in-frame clones alone and is incomplete. There are some 130,000 clones in the sample; 50% to 55% occur only once, and 0.46% lies in the top ten. Treatment specified: oral pan-JAK inhibitor, 5-10 mg twice daily. It was from alopecia areata patients that lesional scalp punch biopsies and peripheral blood were collected. This clone was seen a few times. Its antigen remains unidentified.

The sample was CD4+ T cells sorted from blood, taken at week 4, from a patient treated with tofacitinib. The chain links TRBV29-1 to TRBJ1-1, with D perhaps matching TRBD1 (6 bases). The receptor's source is a human donor with alopecia areata. CDR3 nucleotides: TGCAGCGTTGACAGGGGTTACACTGAAGCTTTCTTT. Amino acid sequence: CSVDRGYTEAFF.